The rows below give T cell receptor beta chains drawn from one sample of a study of human T cells and chemical hapten exposure. TCRdb re-analysed the RACE reads in MiXCR, keeping a single row per CDR3 protein. The sample carries about 78,000 distinct CDR3 sequences, about 8.5% recorded once. The sample in question was whole blood, obtained in connection with sensitization to the hapten diphenylcyclopropenone (DPC). These receptors were obtained from a woman in her forties or fifties with alopecia areata. Some clones in this sample may be carry-over from other donors' samples. Each CDR3 is given with its conserved first and last residue. D genes are given only for firm matches. The size of a clone is reported for some rows only, either as once, few or many, or as a class for expanded clones.

J gene	D gene	clone size	V gene	CDR3 DNA	CDR3 protein
TRBJ2-7	NA	NA	TRBV20-1	TGCAGTGCTGGGACGAGGGAGCAGTACTTC	CSAGTREQYF
TRBJ2-3	TRBD1	NA	TRBV7-7	TGTGCCAGCAGCCAGGGACAGGGTGGCACAGATACGCAGTATTTT	CASSQGQGGTDTQYF
TRBJ2-4	NA	many	TRBV28	TGTGCCAGCAGTTTCCCGGGGCAGATAGCCAAAAACATTCAGTACTTC	CASSFPGQIAKNIQYF
TRBJ1-4	NA	NA	TRBV29-1	TGCAGCGTCGGAAGGTTTTCCGGGGAAAAACTGTTTTTT	CSVGRFSGEKLFF
TRBJ1-1	NA	many	TRBV29-1	TGCAGCGTTGTGGACAGTATGAACACTGAAGCTTTCTTT	CSVVDSMNTEAFF
TRBJ2-1	NA	few	TRBV28	TGTGCCAGCAGAAGACAGGTCTCCTACAATGAGCAGTTCTTC	CASRRQVSYNEQFF
TRBJ2-5	NA	few	TRBV5-1	TGCGCCAGCAGCTTGAGGGCCCAAGAGACCCAGTACTTC	CASSLRAQETQYF
TRBJ2-1	TRBD2	many	TRBV5-1	TGCGCCAGCAGCTCGGGACTAGCGGGAGGGGGGGAGCAGTTCTTC	CASSSGLAGGGEQFF
TRBJ2-2	TRBD2	NA	TRBV28	TGTGCCAGCAGTTTCCGACTAGCGGTGAACACCGGGGAGCTGTTTTTT	CASSFRLAVNTGELFF
TRBJ2-7	TRBD1	NA	TRBV7-7	TGTGCCAGCAGCTCGGGACAGTTCTACGAGCAGTACTTC	CASSSGQFYEQYF
TRBJ2-4	NA	few	TRBV27	TGTGCCAGCGGACCCCAAGGCAAAAACATTCAGTACTTC	CASGPQGKNIQYF
TRBJ2-3	NA	few	TRBV10-2	TGCGCCAGCAGTAGCTTATCTAGCACAGATACGCAGTATTTT	CASSSLSSTDTQYF
TRBJ1-4	NA	NA	TRBV7-2	TGTGCCAGCAGCCTGCAGGGTGCGACTAATGAAAAACTGTTTTTT	CASSLQGATNEKLFF
TRBJ2-3	TRBD2	many	TRBV20-1	TGCAGTGCTAGAGATGCTAGCGGGAGCTCCGCTAGAGATACGCAGTATTTT	CSARDASGSSARDTQYF
TRBJ2-3	NA	few	TRBV2	TGTGCCAGCAGTGAAGACAGAAGCACAGATACGCAGTATTTT	CASSEDRSTDTQYF
TRBJ1-5	NA	few	TRBV19	TGTGCCAGTAGTCCGCACTTGGAGCCCCAGCATTTT	CASSPHLEPQHF
TRBJ2-3	TRBD2	once	TRBV18	TGTGCCAGCTCACCCCTGCTACTAGCGGGGGCCCCCACAGATACGCAGTATTTT	CASSPLLLAGAPTDTQYF
TRBJ2-1	NA	once	TRBV14	TGTGCCAGCAGCCACGGGGGCGCTGAGCAGTTCTTC	CASSHGGAEQFF
TRBJ1-2	NA	many	TRBV12-3/TRBV12-4	TGTGCCAGCAGTTTCGGTCTTCACGGATCCGGCTACACCTTC	CASSFGLHGSGYTF
TRBJ1-4	NA	many	TRBV13	TGTGCCAGCAGACAAGTCGGGGGCGAGCTCGAAAAACTGTTTTTT	CASRQVGGELEKLFF
TRBJ2-3	TRBD2	few	TRBV3-1	TGTGCCAGCAGGTCCGGGACTAGCGGCGGAGATACGCAGTATTTT	CASRSGTSGGDTQYF
TRBJ2-7	TRBD1	few	TRBV20-1	TGCAGTGCTACGACAGGGGTGGAGCAGTACTTC	CSATTGVEQYF
TRBJ2-5	TRBD2	NA	TRBV5-5	TGTGCCAGCGCCACGGGGGGTTATCAAGAGACCCAGTACTTC	CASATGGYQETQYF
TRBJ1-5	NA	few	TRBV27	TGTGCCAGCAGCCAGGGAGGAAGTGGCAATCAGCCCCAGCATTTT	CASSQGGSGNQPQHF
TRBJ2-1	NA	few	TRBV20-1	TGCAGTGCGGGTTACAATGAGCAGTTCTTC	CSAGYNEQFF
TRBJ1-2	NA	many	TRBV16	TGTGCCAGCAGCCAAATTGGACGTGGCTACACCTTC	CASSQIGRGYTF
TRBJ2-4	TRBD2	few	TRBV28	TGTGCCAGCAGTTTCTCGGCGGGAGGGCCTAGAAACATTCAGTACTTC	CASSFSAGGPRNIQYF
TRBJ2-2	TRBD1	few	TRBV7-3	TGTGCCAGCAGCAAACTCAGGGGGTCCGGGGAGCTGTTTTTT	CASSKLRGSGELFF
TRBJ2-6	NA	few	TRBV9	TGTGCCAGCAGCGTAGCTGGGGCCAACGTCCTGACTTTC	CASSVAGANVLTF
TRBJ2-6	TRBD1	medium-sized	TRBV28	TGTGCCAGCAGTGGGACAGTTGGGGCCAACGTCCTGACTTTC	CASSGTVGANVLTF
TRBJ1-5	TRBD1	many	TRBV18	TGTGCCAGCTCGCGTCCGGGACAGCAACCTAATCAGCCCCAGCATTTT	CASSRPGQQPNQPQHF
TRBJ2-1	TRBD2	few	TRBV7-9	TGTGCCAGCAGCCCGATAGCGGGAGGATGGGTTGAGCAGTTCTTC	CASSPIAGGWVEQFF
TRBJ2-1	NA	NA	TRBV19	TGTGCCAGTAGTTTCCTGACAGGCAATGAGCAGTTCTTC	CASSFLTGNEQFF